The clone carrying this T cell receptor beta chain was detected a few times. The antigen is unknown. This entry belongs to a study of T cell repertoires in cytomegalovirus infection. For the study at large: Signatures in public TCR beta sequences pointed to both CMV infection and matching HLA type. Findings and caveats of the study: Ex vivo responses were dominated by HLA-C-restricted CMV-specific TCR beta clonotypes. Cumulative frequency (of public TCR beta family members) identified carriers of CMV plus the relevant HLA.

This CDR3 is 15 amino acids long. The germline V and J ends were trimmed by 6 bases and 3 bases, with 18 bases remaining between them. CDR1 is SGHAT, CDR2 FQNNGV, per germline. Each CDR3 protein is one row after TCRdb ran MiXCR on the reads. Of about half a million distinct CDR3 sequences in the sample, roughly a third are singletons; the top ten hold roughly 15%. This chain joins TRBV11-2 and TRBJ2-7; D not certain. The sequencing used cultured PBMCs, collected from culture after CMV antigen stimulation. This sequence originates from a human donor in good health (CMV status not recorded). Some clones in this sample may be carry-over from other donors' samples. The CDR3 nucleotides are TGTGCCAGCAGAGTGTACAGTAATTTCTTCTACGAGCAGTACTTC. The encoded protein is CASRVYSNFFYEQYF.